Listed below are T cell receptor beta chains from one sample, sequenced in a study of CD4 T cells in relation to SARS-CoV-2 and coronaviruses. The assay was immunoSEQ multiplex PCR, and TCRdb's table has in-frame clones only and misses some. Found here are 9,000 to 15,000 clones, approximately 82% of them singletons; the top ten hold less than 15%. No antigen has been assigned to these receptors. The sequenced sample was CD4+ T cells from PBMCs, cultured in vitro. The source is a human donor in good health. Each CDR3 is given with its conserved first and last residue. The order of the fields is CDR3 DNA, CDR3 protein, clone size, D gene, V gene, J gene. A D gene is named only where the DNA matches it firmly. Expanded clones get a size class; other rows say once, few or many, or leave the size out.

TGTGCCAGCAGTTCCTTGGACAGAAGCACTGAAGCTTTCTTT	CASSSLDRSTEAFF	few	-	TRBV6-5	TRBJ1-1
TGTGCCAGTAGTGGGAAGACGGGCCAGCCCCAGCATTTT	CASSGKTGQPQHF	-	-	TRBV19	TRBJ1-5
TGTGCCAGCAGCCTGGGGACAGGGCTGAACACTGAAGCTTTCTTT	CASSLGTGLNTEAFF	few	TRBD1	TRBV5-4	TRBJ1-1
TGCGCCAGCAGCTCACTCCCGGGGATCTCTGGGGCCAACGTCCTGACTTTC	CASSSLPGISGANVLTF	-	-	TRBV4-1	TRBJ2-6
TGTGCCAGCAGCGTTTTGGACAGCCCCTACGAGCAGTACTTC	CASSVLDSPYEQYF	-	-	TRBV9	TRBJ2-7
TGCAGTGCTAGTGAAACAGGGTCGGGTAATTCACCCCTCCACTTT	CSASETGSGNSPLHF	-	-	TRBV20-1	TRBJ1-6
TGTGCCAGCAGCTTGGATTATTCACCCCTCCACTTT	CASSLDYSPLHF	-	-	TRBV7-2	TRBJ1-6
TGTGCCAGCAGCTCCCCGGGTCACGGGGAGCTGTTTTTT	CASSSPGHGELFF	-	-	TRBV7-2	TRBJ2-2
TGTGCCAGCAGGCCTCAAGGCTACACTGAAGCTTTCTTT	CASRPQGYTEAFF	once	-	TRBV2	TRBJ1-1
TGTGCCTGGAGTCGGAGCTCCTATAATTCACCCCTCCACTTT	CAWSRSSYNSPLHF	-	-	TRBV30	TRBJ1-6
TGTGCCAGTAGTATAGCTCAAGGGAACCCCGGGGAGCTGTTTTTT	CASSIAQGNPGELFF	-	-	TRBV19	TRBJ2-2
TGTGCCAGTAGTATCATGACAGGGGCTATGAACACTGAAGCTTTCTTT	CASSIMTGAMNTEAFF	-	TRBD1	TRBV19	TRBJ1-1
TGCAGCGTCAGAACTAGCGTCTCCTACAATGAGCAGTTCTTC	CSVRTSVSYNEQFF	-	TRBD2	TRBV29-1	TRBJ2-1
TGCGCCAGCAGCTCTGAGGGACAGGTGGCACCCCTCCACTTT	CASSSEGQVAPLHF	-	TRBD1	TRBV5-1	TRBJ1-6
TGTGCCAGCAGTTACGTAAGCGGCAGTTCTTCTGAGCAGTTCTTC	CASSYVSGSSSEQFF	once	-	TRBV6-5	TRBJ2-1